This TCR beta chain derives from a study of blood T cell repertoires in COVID-19. At the level of the study: The study drew acute and convalescent COVID-19 samples from the United States, Italy and Spain. T cells, B-cell-depleted T cells, or PBMCs provided the cDNA or gDNA that served as material.

V lost 1 base, J lost 2 bases, and 9 bases lay in between. The CDR3 has 15 amino acids. CDR1 is LGHNA and CDR2 is YNFKEQ in the germline V gene. Regarding this clone: The sample holds other DNA sequences that translate to the same CDR3.

In the original workflow: Counts of nucleated cells, estimated from reference gene primer amplification, were obtained. Assay: immunoSEQ multiplex PCR; the TCRdb copy retains only in-frame clones and omits some. D and trimming were read from the DNA, whereas the V and J calls and clone size are those reported in that table. The data show about 120,000 clones, 70% to 90% seen once. This chain uses TRBV4-2 with TRBJ1-3; a weak D match, TRBD1 (5 bases). The receptor's source is a man aged 35-49 years with acute or convalescent COVID-19. The sequenced sample was peripheral blood. Here the CDR3 reads CASSQVSRAGNTIYF. CDR3 nucleotide sequence: TGTGCCAGCAGCCAAGTAAGCAGGGCTGGAAACACCATATATTTT.